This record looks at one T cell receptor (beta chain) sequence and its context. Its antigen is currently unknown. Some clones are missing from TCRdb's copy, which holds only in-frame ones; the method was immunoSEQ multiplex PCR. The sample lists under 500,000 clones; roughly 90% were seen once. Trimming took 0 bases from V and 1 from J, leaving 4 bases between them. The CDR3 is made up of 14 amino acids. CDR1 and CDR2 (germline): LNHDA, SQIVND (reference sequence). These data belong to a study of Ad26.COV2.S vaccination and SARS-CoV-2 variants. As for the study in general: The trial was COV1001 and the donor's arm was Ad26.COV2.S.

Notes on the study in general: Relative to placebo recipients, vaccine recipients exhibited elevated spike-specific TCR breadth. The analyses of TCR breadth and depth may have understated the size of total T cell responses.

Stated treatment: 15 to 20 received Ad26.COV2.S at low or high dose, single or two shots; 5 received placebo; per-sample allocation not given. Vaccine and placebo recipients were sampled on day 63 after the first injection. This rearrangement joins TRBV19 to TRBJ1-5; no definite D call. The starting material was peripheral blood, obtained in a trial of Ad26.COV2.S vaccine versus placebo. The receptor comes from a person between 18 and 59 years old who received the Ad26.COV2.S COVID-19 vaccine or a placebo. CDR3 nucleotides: TGTGCCAGTAGTATAGAGCCCAGCAATCAGCCCCAGCATTTT. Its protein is CASSIEPSNQPQHF.